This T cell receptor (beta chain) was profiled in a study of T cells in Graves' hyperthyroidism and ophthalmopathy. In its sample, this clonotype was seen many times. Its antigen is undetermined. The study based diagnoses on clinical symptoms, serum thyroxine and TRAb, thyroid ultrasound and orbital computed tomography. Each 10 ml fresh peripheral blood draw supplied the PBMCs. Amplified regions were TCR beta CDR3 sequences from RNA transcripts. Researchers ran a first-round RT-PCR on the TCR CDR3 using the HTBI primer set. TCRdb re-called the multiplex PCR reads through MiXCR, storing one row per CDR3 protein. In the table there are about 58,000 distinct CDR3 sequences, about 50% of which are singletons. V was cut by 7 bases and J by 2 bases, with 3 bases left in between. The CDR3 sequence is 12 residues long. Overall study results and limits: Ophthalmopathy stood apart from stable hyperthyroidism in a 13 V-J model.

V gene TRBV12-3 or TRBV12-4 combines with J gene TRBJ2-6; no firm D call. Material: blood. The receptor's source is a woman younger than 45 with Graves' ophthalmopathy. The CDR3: CASMAGANVLTF. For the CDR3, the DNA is TGTGCCAGCATGGCTGGGGCCAACGTCCTGACTTTC.